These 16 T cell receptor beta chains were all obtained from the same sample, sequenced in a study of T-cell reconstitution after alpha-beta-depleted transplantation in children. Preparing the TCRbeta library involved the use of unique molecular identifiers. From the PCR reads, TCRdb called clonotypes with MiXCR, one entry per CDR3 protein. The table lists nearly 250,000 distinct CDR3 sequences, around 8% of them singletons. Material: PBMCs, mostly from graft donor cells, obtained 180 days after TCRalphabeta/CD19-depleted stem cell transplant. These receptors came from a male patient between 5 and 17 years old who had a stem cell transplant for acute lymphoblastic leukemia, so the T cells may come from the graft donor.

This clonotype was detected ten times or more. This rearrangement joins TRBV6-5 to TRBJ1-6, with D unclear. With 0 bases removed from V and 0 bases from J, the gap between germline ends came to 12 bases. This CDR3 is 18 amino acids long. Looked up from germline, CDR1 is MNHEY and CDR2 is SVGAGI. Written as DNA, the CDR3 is TGTGCCAGCAGTTACTCGGACCCGCGGAGCTCCTATAATTCACCCCTCCACTTT. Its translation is CASSYSDPRSSYNSPLHF.

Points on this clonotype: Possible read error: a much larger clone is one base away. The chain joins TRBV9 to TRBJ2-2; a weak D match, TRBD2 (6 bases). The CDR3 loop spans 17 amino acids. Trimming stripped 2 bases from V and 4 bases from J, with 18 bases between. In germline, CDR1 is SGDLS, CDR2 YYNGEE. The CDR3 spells CASSVPEGTATTGELFF. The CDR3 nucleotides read TGTGCCAGCAGCGTTCCAGAGGGGACTGCTACCACCGGGGAGCTGTTTTTT.

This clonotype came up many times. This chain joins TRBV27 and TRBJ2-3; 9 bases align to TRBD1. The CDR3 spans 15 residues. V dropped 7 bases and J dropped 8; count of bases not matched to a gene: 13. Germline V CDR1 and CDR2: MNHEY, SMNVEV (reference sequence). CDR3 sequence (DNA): TGTGCCAGCACTACCCGGGACAGGGTGGGGGGTACGCAGTATTTT. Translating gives CASTTRDRVGGTQYF.

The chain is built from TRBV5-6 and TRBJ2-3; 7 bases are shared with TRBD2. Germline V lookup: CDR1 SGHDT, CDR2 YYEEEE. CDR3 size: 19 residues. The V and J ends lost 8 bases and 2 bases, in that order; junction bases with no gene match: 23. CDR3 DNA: TGTGCCAGGGCCCCCGGGACCAGCGGGGCAGGATTAATCACAGATACGCAGTATTTT. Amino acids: CARAPGTSGAGLITDTQYF.

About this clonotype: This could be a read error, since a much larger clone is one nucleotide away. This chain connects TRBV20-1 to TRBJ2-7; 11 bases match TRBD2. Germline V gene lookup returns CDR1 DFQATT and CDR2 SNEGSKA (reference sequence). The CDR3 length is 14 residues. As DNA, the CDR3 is TGCAATGCTAGAGGGACTAGCGGAGTGAGGGAGCAGTACTTC. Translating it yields CNARGTSGVREQYF.

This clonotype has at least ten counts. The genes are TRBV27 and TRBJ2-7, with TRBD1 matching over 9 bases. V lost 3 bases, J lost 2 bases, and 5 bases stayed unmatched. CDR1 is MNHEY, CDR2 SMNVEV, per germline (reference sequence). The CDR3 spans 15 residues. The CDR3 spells CASSFWTGATYEQYF. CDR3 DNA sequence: TGTGCCAGCAGTTTCTGGACAGGGGCGACCTACGAGCAGTACTTC.

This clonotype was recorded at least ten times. The CDR3 DNA follows: TGCGCCAGCAGCGGGCAGCCCTCCTACTCTGGAAACACCATATATTTT. This translates into CASSGQPSYSGNTIYF. The gene calls are TRBV5-1 and TRBJ1-3, with D hard to call. CDR1 and CDR2 (germline): SGHRS, YFSETQ. The CDR3 has 16 amino acids. With 4 bases removed from V and 0 bases from J, the gap between germline ends came to 14 bases.

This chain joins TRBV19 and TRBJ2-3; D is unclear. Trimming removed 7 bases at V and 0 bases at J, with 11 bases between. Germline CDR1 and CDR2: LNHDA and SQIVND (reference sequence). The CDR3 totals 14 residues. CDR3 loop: CASTPLTSTDTQYF. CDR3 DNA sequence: TGTGCCAGTACCCCATTGACTAGCACAGATACGCAGTATTTT.

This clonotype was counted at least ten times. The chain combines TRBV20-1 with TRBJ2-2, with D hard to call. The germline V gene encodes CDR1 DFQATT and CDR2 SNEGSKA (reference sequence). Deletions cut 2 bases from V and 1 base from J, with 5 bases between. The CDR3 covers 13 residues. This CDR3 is CSARFKNTGELFF. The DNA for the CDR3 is TGCAGTGCTAGATTCAAGAACACCGGGGAGCTGTTTTTT.

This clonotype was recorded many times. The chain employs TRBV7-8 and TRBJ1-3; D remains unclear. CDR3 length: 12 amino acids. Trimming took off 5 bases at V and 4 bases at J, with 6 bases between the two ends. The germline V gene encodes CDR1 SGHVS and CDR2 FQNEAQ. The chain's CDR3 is CASSPWGNTIYF. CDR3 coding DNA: TGTGCCAGCAGCCCATGGGGAAACACCATATATTTT.

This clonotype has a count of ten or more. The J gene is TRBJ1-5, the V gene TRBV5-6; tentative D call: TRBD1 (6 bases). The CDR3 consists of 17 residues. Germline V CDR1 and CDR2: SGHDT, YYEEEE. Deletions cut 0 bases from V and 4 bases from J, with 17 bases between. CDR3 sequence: CASSLARGRGRNQPQHF. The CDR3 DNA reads TGTGCCAGCAGCTTGGCACGGGGCAGGGGCCGTAATCAGCCCCAGCATTTT.

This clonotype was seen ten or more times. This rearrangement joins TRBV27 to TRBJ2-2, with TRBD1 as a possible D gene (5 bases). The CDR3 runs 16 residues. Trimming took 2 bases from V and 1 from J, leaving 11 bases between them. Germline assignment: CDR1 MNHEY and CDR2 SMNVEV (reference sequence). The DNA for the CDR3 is TGTGCCAGCAGTTTAACACAGGCCCTGAACACCGGGGAGCTGTTTTTT. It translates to CASSLTQALNTGELFF.

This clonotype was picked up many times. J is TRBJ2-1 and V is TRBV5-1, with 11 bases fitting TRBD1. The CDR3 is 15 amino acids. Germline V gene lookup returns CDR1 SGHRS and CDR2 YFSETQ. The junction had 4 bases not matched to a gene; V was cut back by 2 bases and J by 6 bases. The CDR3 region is CASSFGGTGGNEQFF. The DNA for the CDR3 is TGCGCCAGCAGCTTCGGGGGGACAGGGGGCAATGAGCAGTTCTTC.

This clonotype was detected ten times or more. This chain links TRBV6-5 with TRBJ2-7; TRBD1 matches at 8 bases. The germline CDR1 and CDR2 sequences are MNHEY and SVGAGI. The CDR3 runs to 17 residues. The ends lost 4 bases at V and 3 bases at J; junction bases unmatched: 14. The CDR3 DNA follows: TGTGCCAGCAGTTTTCGTTTAACAGGGGGTTTGATCTACGAGCAGTACTTC. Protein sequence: CASSFRLTGGLIYEQYF.

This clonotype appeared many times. The CDR3 reads CASSISRKTGELFF. CDR3 nucleotide sequence: TGTGCCAGTAGTATATCGAGGAAAACCGGGGAGCTGTTTTTT. The V call is TRBV19, the J call TRBJ2-2; unclear D gene. CDR1 and CDR2 from the germline V gene are LNHDA and SQIVND (reference sequence). V was trimmed by 2 bases and J by 5 bases, leaving 9 bases between them. This CDR3 spans 14 amino acids.

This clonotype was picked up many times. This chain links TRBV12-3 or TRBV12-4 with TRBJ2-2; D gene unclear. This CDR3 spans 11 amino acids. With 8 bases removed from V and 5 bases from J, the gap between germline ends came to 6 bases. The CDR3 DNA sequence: TGTGCCAGCGGGTATACCGGGGAGCTGTTTTTT. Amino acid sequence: CASGYTGELFF.